The 8 T cell receptor beta chains given below trace back to one sample, sequenced in a study of blood T cell repertoires in COVID-19. Libraries were prepared by immunoSEQ multiplex PCR; TCRdb keeps only in-frame clonotypes and omits some of them. The sample holds fewer than 120,000 clones; around 74% are singletons and the top ten take under 10%. Sequenced sample: peripheral blood. Receptor source: a woman in her fifties or sixties with acute or convalescent COVID-19.

The gene calls are TRBV5-1 and TRBJ1-2; 7 positions agree with TRBD1. With V trimmed by 0 bases and J by 8 bases, 7 bases remained unmatched. The germline CDR1 and CDR2 sequences are SGHRS and YFSETQ. The CDR3 covers 14 residues. CDR3 region: CASSLGDSRQGYTF. CDR3 DNA sequence: TGCGCCAGCAGCTTGGGGGACAGCCGACAAGGCTACACCTTC.

DNA for the CDR3: TGTGCCAGCTCACCGGCCTCCAGTAACTATGGCTACACCTTC. This codes for CASSPASSNYGYTF. V and J are TRBV18 and TRBJ1-2; no clear D. Germline V gene sequence: CDR1 KGHSH, CDR2 LQKENI. Trimming took off 3 bases at V and 1 base at J, with 9 bases between the two ends. This CDR3 has 14 amino acids.

The rearrangement links TRBV6-1 to TRBJ1-5; 7 bases are a match to TRBD1. The ends lost 6 bases at V and 5 bases at J; junction bases unmatched: 10. The length of the CDR3 is 15 residues. From germline, CDR1 is MNHNS and CDR2 SASEGT. The CDR3 DNA reads as TGTGCCAGCAGGTCCCCGCTGACAGGGCATCAGCCCCAGCATTTT. Translating it yields CASRSPLTGHQPQHF.

A remark on this clone: A junction boundary mismatches the germline segment, possibly from a read error. V usage is TRBV20-1 and J usage is TRBJ1-3, with D perhaps matching TRBD1 (6 bases). Per germline, CDR1 DFQATT and CDR2 SNEGSKA (reference sequence). The CDR3 loop spans 11 amino acids. CDR3 sequence (DNA): TGTGGGGGCAGTACTGGAAACACCATATATTTT. This gives the protein CGGSTGNTIYF.

The rearrangement joins TRBV7-2 to TRBJ1-6; 7 bases are a match to TRBD1. V shed 5 bases, J shed 5 bases, and the junction held 12 bases outside the gene matches. The CDR3 runs 17 residues. The germline V gene has CDR1 SGHTA and CDR2 FQGNSA. The chain's CDR3 is CASSRWDSSSNNSPLHF. For the CDR3, the DNA is TGTGCCAGCAGCAGATGGGACAGCAGCTCGAATAATTCACCCCTCCACTTT.

The chain recombines TRBV28 with TRBJ2-4, with a possible D match to TRBD1 (5 bases). Germline CDR1 and CDR2: MDHEN and SYDVKM. The CDR3 length is 16 residues. Trimming removed 1 base from V and 1 base from J, with 11 bases in between. This CDR3 reads CASSLLRGGAKNIQYF. CDR3 DNA sequence: TGTGCCAGCAGTTTATTAAGGGGTGGTGCCAAAAACATTCAGTACTTC.

This sequence joins TRBV13 and TRBJ1-5, with D possibly TRBD1 on 6 matching bases. The length of the CDR3 is 16 residues. The germline V gene encodes CDR1 PRHDT and CDR2 FYEKMQ (reference sequence). With 5 bases removed from V and 4 bases from J, the gap between germline ends came to 18 bases. CDR3: CASSSGGATGNQPQHF. In DNA, the CDR3 is TGTGCCAGCAGCAGCGGGGGGGCGACAGGAAATCAGCCCCAGCATTTT.

The table lists this clone with a count of one. This chain uses TRBV28 with TRBJ1-2; no definite D call. This CDR3 region has 12 residues. Germline loops: CDR1 MDHEN, CDR2 SYDVKM. V lost 5 bases and J lost 8, with 12 bases in between. The CDR3 loop is CASSGPRGGYTF. The CDR3, as DNA: TGTGCCAGCAGTGGCCCCCGTGGCGGCTACACCTTC.